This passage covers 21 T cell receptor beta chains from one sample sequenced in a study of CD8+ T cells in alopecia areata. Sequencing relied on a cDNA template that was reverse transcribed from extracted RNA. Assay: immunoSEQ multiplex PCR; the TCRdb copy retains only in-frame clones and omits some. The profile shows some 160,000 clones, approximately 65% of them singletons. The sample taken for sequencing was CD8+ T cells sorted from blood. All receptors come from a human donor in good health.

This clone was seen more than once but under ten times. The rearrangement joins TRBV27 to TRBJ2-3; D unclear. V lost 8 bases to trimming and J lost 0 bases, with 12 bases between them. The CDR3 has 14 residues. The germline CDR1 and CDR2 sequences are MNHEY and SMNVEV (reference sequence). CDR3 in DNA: TGTGCCAGCGCAATAGACTCTAGCACAGATACGCAGTATTTT. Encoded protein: CASAIDSSTDTQYF.

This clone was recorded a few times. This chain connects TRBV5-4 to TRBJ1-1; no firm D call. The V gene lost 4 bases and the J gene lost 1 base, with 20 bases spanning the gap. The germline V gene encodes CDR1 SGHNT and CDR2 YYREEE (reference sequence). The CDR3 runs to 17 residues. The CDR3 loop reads CASSLGPGVVANTEAFF. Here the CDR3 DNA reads TGTGCCAGCAGCCTTGGACCCGGGGTGGTAGCGAACACTGAAGCTTTCTTT.

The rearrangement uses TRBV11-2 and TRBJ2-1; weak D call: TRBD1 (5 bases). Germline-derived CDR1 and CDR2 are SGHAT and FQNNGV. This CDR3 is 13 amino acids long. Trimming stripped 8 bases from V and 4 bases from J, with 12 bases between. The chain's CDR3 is CASGQGRYNEQFF. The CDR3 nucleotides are TGTGCCAGCGGGCAGGGAAGGTACAATGAGCAGTTCTTC.

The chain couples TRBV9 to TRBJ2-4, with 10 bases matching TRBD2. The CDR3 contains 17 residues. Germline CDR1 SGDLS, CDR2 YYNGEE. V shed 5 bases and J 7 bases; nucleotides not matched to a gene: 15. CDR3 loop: CASSDAVAGGAGNIQYF. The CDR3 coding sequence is TGTGCCAGCAGTGATGCTGTAGCGGGAGGAGCGGGGAACATTCAGTACTTC.

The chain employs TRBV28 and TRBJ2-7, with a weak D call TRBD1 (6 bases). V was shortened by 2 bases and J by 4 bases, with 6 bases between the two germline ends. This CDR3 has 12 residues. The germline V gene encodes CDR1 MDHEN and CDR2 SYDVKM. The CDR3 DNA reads TGTGCCAGCAGTTTAAGGGGGTACGAGCAGTACTTC. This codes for CASSLRGYEQYF. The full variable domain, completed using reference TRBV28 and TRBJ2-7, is DVKVTQSSRYLVKRTGEKVFLECVQDMDHENMFWYRQDPGLGLRLIYFSYDVKMKEKGDIPEGYSVSREKKERFSLILESASTNQTSMYLCASSLRGYEQYFGPGTRLTVT.

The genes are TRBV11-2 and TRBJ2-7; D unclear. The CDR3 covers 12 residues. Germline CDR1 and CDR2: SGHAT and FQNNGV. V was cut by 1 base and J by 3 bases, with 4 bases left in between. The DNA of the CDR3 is TGTGCCAGCAGCTTAGCGCGCTACGAGCAGTACTTC. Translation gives CASSLARYEQYF. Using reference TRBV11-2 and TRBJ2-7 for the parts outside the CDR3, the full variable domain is EAGVAQSPRYKIIEKRQSVAFWCNPISGHATLYWYQQILGQGPKLLIQFQNNGVVDDSQLPKDRFSAERLKGVDSTLKIQPAKLEDSAVYLCASSLARYEQYFGPGTRLTVT.

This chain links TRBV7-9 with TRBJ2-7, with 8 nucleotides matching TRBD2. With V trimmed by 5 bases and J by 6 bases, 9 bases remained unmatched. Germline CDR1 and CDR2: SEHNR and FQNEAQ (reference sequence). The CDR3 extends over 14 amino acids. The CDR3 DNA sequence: TGTGCCAGCAGCAGTCCTAGCGGGCACTTCGAGCAGTACTTC. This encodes CASSSPSGHFEQYF.

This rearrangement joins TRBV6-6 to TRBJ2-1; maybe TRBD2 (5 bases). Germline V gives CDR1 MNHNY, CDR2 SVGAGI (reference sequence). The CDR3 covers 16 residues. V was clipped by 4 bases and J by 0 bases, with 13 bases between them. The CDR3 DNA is TGTGCCAGCAGTTCGGGGAGAGCGAGCTCCTACAATGAGCAGTTCTTC. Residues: CASSSGRASSYNEQFF.

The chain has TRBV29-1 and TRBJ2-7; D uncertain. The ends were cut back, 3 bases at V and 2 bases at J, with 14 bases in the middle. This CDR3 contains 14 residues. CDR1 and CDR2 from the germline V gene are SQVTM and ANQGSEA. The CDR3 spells CSVDGPGTTYEQYF. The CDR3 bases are TGCAGCGTTGACGGCCCCGGAACGACCTACGAGCAGTACTTC.

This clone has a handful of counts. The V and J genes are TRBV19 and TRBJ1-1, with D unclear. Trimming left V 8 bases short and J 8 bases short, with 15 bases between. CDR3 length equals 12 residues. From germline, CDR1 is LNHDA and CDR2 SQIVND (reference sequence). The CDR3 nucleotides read TGTGCCAGTCGAAAGCGGGGAACCGAAGCTTTCTTT. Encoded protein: CASRKRGTEAFF.

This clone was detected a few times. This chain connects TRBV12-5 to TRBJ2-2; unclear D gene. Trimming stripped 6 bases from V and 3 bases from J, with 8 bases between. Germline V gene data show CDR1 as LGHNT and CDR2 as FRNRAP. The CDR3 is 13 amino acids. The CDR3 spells CASGTEDTGELFF. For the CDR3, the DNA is TGTGCTAGTGGCACCGAAGACACCGGGGAGCTGTTTTTT.

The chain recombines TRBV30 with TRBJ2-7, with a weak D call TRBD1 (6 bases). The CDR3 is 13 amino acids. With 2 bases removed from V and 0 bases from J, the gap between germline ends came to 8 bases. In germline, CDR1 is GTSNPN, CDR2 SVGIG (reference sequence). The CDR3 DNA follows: TGTGCCTGGAGTCAGGACAGCTCCTACGAGCAGTACTTC. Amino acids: CAWSQDSSYEQYF.

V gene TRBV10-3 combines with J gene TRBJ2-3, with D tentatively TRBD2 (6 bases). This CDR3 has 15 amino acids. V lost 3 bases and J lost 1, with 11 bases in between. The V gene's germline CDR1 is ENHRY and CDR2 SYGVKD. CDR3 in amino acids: CAISDSGSGTDTQYF. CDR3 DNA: TGTGCCATCAGTGATTCCGGGAGCGGCACAGATACGCAGTATTTT.

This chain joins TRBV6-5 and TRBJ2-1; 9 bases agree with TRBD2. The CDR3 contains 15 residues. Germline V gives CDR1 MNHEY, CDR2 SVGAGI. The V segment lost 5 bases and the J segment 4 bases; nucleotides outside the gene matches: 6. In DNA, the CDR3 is TGTGCCAGCAGTCTTAGCGGGAGCCCATACAATGAGCAGTTCTTC. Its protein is CASSLSGSPYNEQFF.

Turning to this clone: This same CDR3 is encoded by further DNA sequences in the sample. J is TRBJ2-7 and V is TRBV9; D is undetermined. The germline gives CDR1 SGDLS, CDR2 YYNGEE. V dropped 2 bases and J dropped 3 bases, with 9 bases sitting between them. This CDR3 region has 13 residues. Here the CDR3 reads CASSVGSSYEQYF. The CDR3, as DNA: TGTGCCAGCAGCGTGGGTAGCAGCTACGAGCAGTACTTC.

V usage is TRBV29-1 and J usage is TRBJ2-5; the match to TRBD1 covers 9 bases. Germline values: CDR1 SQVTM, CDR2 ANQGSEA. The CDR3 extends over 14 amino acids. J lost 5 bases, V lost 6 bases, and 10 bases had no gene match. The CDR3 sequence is CSVPGTGYLETQYF. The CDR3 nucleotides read TGCAGCGTGCCCGGGACAGGGTATTTGGAGACCCAGTACTTC.

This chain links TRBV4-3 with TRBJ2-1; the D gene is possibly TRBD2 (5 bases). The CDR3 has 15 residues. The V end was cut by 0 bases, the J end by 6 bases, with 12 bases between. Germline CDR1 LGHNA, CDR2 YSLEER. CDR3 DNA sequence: TGCGCCAGCAGCCAAGAAGATGCCAGCGGCAATGAGCAGTTCTTC. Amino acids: CASSQEDASGNEQFF.

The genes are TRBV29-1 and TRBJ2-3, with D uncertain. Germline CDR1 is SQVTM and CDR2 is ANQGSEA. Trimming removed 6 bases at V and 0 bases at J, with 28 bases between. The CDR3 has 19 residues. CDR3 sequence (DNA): TGCAGCGTCCCTGCGTCTAGAACGGTCCACCCTTCTAGCACAGATACGCAGTATTTT. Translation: CSVPASRTVHPSSTDTQYF.

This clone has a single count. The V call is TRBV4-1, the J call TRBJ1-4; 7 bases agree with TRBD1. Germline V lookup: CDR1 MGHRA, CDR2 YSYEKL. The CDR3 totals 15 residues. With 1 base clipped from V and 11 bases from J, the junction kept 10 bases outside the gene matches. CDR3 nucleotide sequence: TGCGCCAGCAGCCAAGTTGTCACAGGGGAGTGGAAACTGTTTTTT. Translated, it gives CASSQVVTGEWKLFF.

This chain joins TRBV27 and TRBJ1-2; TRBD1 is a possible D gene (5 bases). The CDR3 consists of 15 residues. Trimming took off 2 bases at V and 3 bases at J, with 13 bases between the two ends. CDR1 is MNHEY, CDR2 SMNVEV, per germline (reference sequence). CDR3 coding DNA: TGTGCCAGCAGTTTAGGGGCCCGGGGGGACTATGGCTACACCTTC. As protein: CASSLGARGDYGYTF.

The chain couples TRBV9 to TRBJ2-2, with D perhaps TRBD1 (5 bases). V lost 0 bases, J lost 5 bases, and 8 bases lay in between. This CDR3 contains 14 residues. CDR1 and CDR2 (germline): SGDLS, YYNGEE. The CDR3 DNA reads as TGTGCCAGCAGCGTAGCAGGGAATACCGGGGAGCTGTTTTTT. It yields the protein CASSVAGNTGELFF.